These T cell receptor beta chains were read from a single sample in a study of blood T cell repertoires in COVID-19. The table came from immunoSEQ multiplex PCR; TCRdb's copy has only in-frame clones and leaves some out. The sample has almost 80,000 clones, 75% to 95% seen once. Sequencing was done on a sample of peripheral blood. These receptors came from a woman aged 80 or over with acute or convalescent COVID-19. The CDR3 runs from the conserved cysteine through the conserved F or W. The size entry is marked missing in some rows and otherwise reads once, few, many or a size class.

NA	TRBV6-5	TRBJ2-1	CASSYDGTGLPNEQFF
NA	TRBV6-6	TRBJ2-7	CASRPQRETLYEQYF
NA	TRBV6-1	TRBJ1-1	CASSERLDTEAFF
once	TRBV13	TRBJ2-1	CASSPMRETYNEQFF
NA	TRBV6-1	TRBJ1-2	CASSEGTPPFGYTF
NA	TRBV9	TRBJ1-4	CASSVGGTGIEKLFF
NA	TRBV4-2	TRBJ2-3	CASSPRNRVGTDTQYF
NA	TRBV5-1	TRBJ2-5	CASKLGTVQETQYF
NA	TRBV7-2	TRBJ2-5	CASSLAGGSVQETQYF
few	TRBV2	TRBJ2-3	CASSYPTSGGTDTQYF
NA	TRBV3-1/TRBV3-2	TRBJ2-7	CASSYRASGRDEQYF
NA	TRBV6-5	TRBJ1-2	CASTSRQGLNYGYTF
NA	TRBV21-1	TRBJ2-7	CASSKRPGPEGSYEQYF
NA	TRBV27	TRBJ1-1	CASSLWPLNTEAFF
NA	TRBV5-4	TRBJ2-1	CASSLELPNEQFF
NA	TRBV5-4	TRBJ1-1	CASSLNSEAFF
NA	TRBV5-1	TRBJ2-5	CASSLDRGRETQYF
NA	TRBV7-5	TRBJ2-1	CVRSLGQGRNNEQFF
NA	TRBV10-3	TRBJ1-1	CASRTDLNTEAFF
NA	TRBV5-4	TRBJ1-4	CASSPGSRAGVEKLFF
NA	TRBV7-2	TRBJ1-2	CASSFQGAGGGYTF
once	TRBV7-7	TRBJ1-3	CASSTATGAGDTIYF
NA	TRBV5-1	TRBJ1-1	CASSLDRADTEAFF
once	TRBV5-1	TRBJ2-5	CASSFQGIGETQYF
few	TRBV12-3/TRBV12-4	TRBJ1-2	CASSRDPVYGYTF
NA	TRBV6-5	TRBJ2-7	CASSYSESYEQYF
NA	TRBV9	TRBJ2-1	CASSALAGAYNEQFF
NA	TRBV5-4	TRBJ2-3	CASRPSQGADTQYF
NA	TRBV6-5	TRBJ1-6	CASSYDRAINSPLHF
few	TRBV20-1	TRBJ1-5	CSASPGWQPQHF
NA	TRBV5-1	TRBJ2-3	CASSLAGQGIDTQYF
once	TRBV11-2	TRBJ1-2	CASSYHRDLYGYTF
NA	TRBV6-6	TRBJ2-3	CASSYGVTATDTQYF
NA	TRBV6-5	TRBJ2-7	CASSGGTRMYEQYF
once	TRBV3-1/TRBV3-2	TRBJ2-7	CASASGSDLGEQYF
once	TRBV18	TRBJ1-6	CASSPGQGRWNSPLHF
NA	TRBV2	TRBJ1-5	CASTGQRNQPQHF
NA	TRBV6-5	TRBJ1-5	CASKYSRGFNQPQHF
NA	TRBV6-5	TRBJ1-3	CASKPPGSSGNTIYF